The source of this T cell receptor beta chain is a study of blood T cell repertoires in COVID-19. About the research overall: Acute and convalescent COVID-19 specimens originated in the United States, Italy and Spain.

Participant-given clinical history determined each cohort assignment. The germline V and J ends were trimmed by 2 bases and 3 bases, with 13 bases remaining between them. This CDR3 spans 15 amino acids. Germline-derived CDR1 and CDR2 are MNHEY and SVGEGT. Study processing details: Nucleated cell number was recorded as an estimate derived from reference gene primer amplification. Some clones are missing from TCRdb's copy, which holds only in-frame ones; the method was immunoSEQ multiplex PCR. D and trimming were read from the DNA, whereas the V and J calls and clone size are those reported in that table. The sample has roughly 180,000 clones, approximately 80% seen once.

The V and J genes are TRBV6-2 or TRBV6-3 and TRBJ1-1, with D tentatively TRBD1 (6 bases). Sequencing input: PBMCs or T cells enriched from blood (not recorded which). This TCR derives from a man aged 60 to 69 who had been exposed to COVID-19. For the CDR3, the DNA is TGTGCCAGCAGTTACATTACAGGGTTGTACACTGAAGCTTTCTTT. Amino acids: CASSYITGLYTEAFF.